These T cell receptor beta chains were read from a single sample in a study of blood T cell repertoires in COVID-19. The data were produced by immunoSEQ multiplex PCR, yet TCRdb's version contains in-frame clones alone and is incomplete. The top ten clones hold approximately 2.9% of a sample with over 75,000 clones, roughly 90% of them seen once. Specimen: peripheral blood. The source of these receptors is a woman of 80 years or more with acute or convalescent COVID-19. Both conserved end residues are part of each CDR3. Fields, in order: D gene, V gene, clone size, J gene, CDR3 DNA, CDR3 protein. A D gene is named only where the DNA matches it firmly. Some rows mark clone size as missing; the rest say once, few, many or name a class of expanded clone.

-,TRBV5-1,-,TRBJ1-2,TGCGCCAGCAGCTTGGCGGGGGGCAAGGACTATGGCTACACCTTC,CASSLAGGKDYGYTF
-,TRBV3-1/TRBV3-2,-,TRBJ2-2,TGTGCCAGCAGCCAAGGTAGCAGATACACCGGGGAGCTGTTTTTT,CASSQGSRYTGELFF
-,TRBV21-1,-,TRBJ1-2,TGTGCCAGCAGCAACCGGGACAGAATCCCTAACTATGGCTACACCTTC,CASSNRDRIPNYGYTF
-,TRBV5-1,-,TRBJ2-7,TGCGCCAGCAGCTTGTTCCCAGGCAACTACGAGCAGTACTTC,CASSLFPGNYEQYF
TRBD1,TRBV5-1,-,TRBJ1-4,TGCGCCAGCAGCACCGGGACAGGGGGCGGCGGGGCTAATGAAAAACTGTTTTTT,CASSTGTGGGGANEKLFF
TRBD1,TRBV6-5,-,TRBJ2-5,TGTGCCAGCGGGTCCCACAGGGGACAAGAGACCCAGTACTTC,CASGSHRGQETQYF
TRBD1,TRBV29-1,few,TRBJ1-2,TGCAGCGTTCATGGACAGGAAACCCCAACGAACTATGGCTACACCTTC,CSVHGQETPTNYGYTF
-,TRBV7-9,-,TRBJ2-7,TGTGCCAGCAGCCCCACAGGGTTCTCCTACGAGCAGTACTTC,CASSPTGFSYEQYF
TRBD2,TRBV18,-,TRBJ2-2,TGTGCCAGCTCACCGGGACTAGCGGGAGTTCACGGGGAGCTGTTTTTT,CASSPGLAGVHGELFF
-,TRBV28,-,TRBJ1-5,TGTGCCAGCTGTTTTGGGGGGGGGCGGGGCAATCAGCCCCAGCATTTT,CASCFGGGRGNQPQHF
-,TRBV2,-,TRBJ2-4,TGTGCTTATGCCCCGAGGGTGTCCAAAAACATTCAGTACTTC,CAYAPRVSKNIQYF
-,TRBV7-3,once,TRBJ1-1,TGTGCCAGCAGCTCACACCCTCAGGTGACGAAGAACACTGAAGCTTTCTTT,CASSSHPQVTKNTEAFF
TRBD1,TRBV18,-,TRBJ2-7,TGTGCCAGCTCACAAGACAGGGGCGAGCAGTACTTC,CASSQDRGEQYF
TRBD1,TRBV2,-,TRBJ1-2,TGTGCCAGCAGTACCTCTGAATACAGGGGGGGCTACACCTTC,CASSTSEYRGGYTF
-,TRBV9,-,TRBJ1-1,TGTGCCAGCAGCTCCCAGCCTGCCGGGACTGAAGCTTTCTTT,CASSSQPAGTEAFF
-,TRBV5-6,-,TRBJ1-2,TGTGCCAGCAGTTGGGGACGGGGGGATGGCTACACCTTC,CASSWGRGDGYTF
-,TRBV19,few,TRBJ1-1,TGTGCCAGTAGTATCAATCTGAACACTGAAGCTTTCTTT,CASSINLNTEAFF
TRBD2,TRBV18,-,TRBJ2-7,TGTGCCAGCTCGACTCGACTAGCGGAGTACGAGCAGTACTTC,CASSTRLAEYEQYF
TRBD2,TRBV11-2,-,TRBJ2-7,TGTGCCAGCAAAAGAGCGGGAGTTACCTACGAGCAGTACTTC,CASKRAGVTYEQYF
-,TRBV4-1,-,TRBJ2-5,TGCGCCAGCAGCAAGAGGCAACAAGAGACCCAGTACTTC,CASSKRQQETQYF
TRBD2,TRBV7-2,-,TRBJ2-7,TGTGCCAGCAGCTTAGGACGGGGGGCTAGCGGGAGGGGAACCTACGAGCAGTACTTC,CASSLGRGASGRGTYEQYF
TRBD1,TRBV10-3,few,TRBJ1-4,TGTGCCATCAACGAGGGACAGGGAACTGAAAAACTGTTTTTT,CAINEGQGTEKLFF
-,TRBV6-6,-,TRBJ1-6,TGTGCCAGCAGTTACTCTCGTCTTCTATCGGATTCACCCCTCCACTTT,CASSYSRLLSDSPLHF
TRBD1,TRBV27,once,TRBJ2-5,TGTGCCAGCAGCCCTGACAGGGGGCGTTTCCAAGAGACCCAGTACTTC,CASSPDRGRFQETQYF
-,TRBV2,-,TRBJ2-2,TGTGCCAGCAGTGATAGGACAAACACCGGGGAGCTGTTTTTT,CASSDRTNTGELFF
-,TRBV20-1,-,TRBJ1-6,TGCAGTGCTAGTGTTAGCTCCTATAATTCACCCCTCCACTTT,CSASVSSYNSPLHF
TRBD1,TRBV7-6,-,TRBJ2-7,TGTGCCAGCAGCTCTCGACAGGGGCAGTACTTC,CASSSRQGQYF
-,TRBV28,-,TRBJ1-4,TGTGCCAGCAGCTCGGCGCGGACAGTACTGTTTTTT,CASSSARTVLFF
TRBD2,TRBV9,-,TRBJ2-5,TGTGCCAGCTCTTTAGCGGGGGGCGTCCAAGAGACCCAGTACTTC,CASSLAGGVQETQYF
-,TRBV2,-,TRBJ1-1,TGTGCCAGCAGTGAGACGCCGGGGAAGAACACTGAAGCTTTCTTT,CASSETPGKNTEAFF
TRBD2,TRBV7-3,-,TRBJ2-1,TGTGCCAGCAGCAACAGCAGACTAGCGGACGAGCAGTTCTTC,CASSNSRLADEQFF